This T cell receptor (beta chain) was recovered during a study of T cell responses to AZD1222 COVID-19 vaccine. Study context: Second-dose schedules of about 4 or about 12 weeks were combined.

Repertoires were generated with immunoSEQ multiplex PCR, while TCRdb's copy carries only in-frame clones and drops some. The sample consists of about 120,000 clones, around 88% of them appearing once. Remarks on this clone: Its antigen remains unknown.

The study, taken as a whole, reports: It should be noted that donors were predominantly white British and more often female, and clonal diversity was possibly underestimated. Variant regions that are unmutated are reportedly the target of nearly half of spike-specific TCRs.

The V gene lost 5 bases and the J gene lost 2 bases, with 14 bases spanning the gap. CDR1 is SGHTA, CDR2 FQGNSA, per germline. The length of the CDR3 is 15 residues. The rearrangement links TRBV7-2 to TRBJ2-3, with D perhaps TRBD1 or TRBD2 (5 bases each). This sample comprised peripheral blood, obtained on day 0 of AZD1222 vaccination. The sequence was collected from an adult in good health. The CDR3 protein is CASSPRPGPTDTQYF. The CDR3 nucleotides are TGTGCCAGCAGCCCCCGTCCGGGGCCCACAGATACGCAGTATTTT. Filled out from reference TRBV7-2 and TRBJ2-3, the complete variable domain reads GAGVSQSPSNKVTEKGKDVELRCDPISGHTALYWYRQSLGQGLEFLIYFQGNSAPDKSGLPSDRFSAERTGGSVSTLTIQRTQQEDSAVYLCASSPRPGPTDTQYFGPGTRLTVL.